The clone carrying this T cell receptor (beta chain) has a handful of counts. The germline V gene encodes CDR1 LGHNT and CDR2 FRNRAP. Trimming stripped 5 bases from V and 4 bases from J, with 11 bases between. This CDR3 spans 13 amino acids. The sample belongs to a study of T-cell reconstitution after alpha-beta-depleted transplantation in children. Unique molecular identifiers were used in preparing the TCRbeta library. One entry per CDR3 protein, called by TCRdb with MiXCR from the PCR reads. The sample holds about 72,000 distinct CDR3 sequences, 6% to 8.5% seen once. The chain carries TRBV12-5 and TRBJ1-2; tentatively, D is TRBD1 (6 bases). This receptor was obtained from a human donor who donated a stem cell graft to a child with acute lymphoblastic leukemia. The sample in question was PBMCs from the stem cell graft donor, obtained from the stem cell graft. The CDR3 region has the DNA TGTGCTAGTGGTAGCAGGGGTGGCTATGGCTACACCTTC. Translating gives CASGSRGGYGYTF.